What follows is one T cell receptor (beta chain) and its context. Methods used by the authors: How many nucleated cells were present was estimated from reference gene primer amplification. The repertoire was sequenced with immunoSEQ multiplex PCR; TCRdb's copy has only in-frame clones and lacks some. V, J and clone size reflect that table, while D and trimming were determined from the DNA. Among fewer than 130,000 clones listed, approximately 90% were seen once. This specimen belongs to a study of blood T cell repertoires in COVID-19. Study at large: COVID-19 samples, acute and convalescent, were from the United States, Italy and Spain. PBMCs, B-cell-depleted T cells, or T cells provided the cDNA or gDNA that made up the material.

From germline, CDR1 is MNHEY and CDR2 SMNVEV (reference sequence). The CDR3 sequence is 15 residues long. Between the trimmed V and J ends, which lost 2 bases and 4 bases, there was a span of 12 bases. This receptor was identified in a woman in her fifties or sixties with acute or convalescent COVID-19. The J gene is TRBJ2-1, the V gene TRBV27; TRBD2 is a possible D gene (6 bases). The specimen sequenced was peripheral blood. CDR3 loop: CASSLNSGAYNEQFF. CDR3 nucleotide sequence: TGTGCCAGCAGTTTAAATAGCGGTGCATACAATGAGCAGTTCTTC.